The next 22 T cell receptor beta chains were all read from a single sample in a study of technical replicates of blood from a few donors. TCRdb's copy holds only in-frame clones and misses some; the assay was immunoSEQ multiplex PCR. The table lists tens of thousands of clones, around 94% of them singletons. The sequenced sample consisted of T cells isolated from PBMCs. All receptors come from a human donor in good health.

The chain joins TRBV11-3 to TRBJ2-7, with D uncertain. The CDR3 runs to 13 residues. V lost 2 bases and J lost 1, with 6 bases in between. Germline V gene lookup returns CDR1 SGHNT and CDR2 YENEEA. CDR3 DNA: TGTGCCAGCAGCTTAACTCCTTCCTACGAGCAGTACTTC. This codes for CASSLTPSYEQYF.

The rearrangement uses TRBV7-9 and TRBJ1-4, with 8 bases identical to TRBD1. Germline CDR1 and CDR2: SEHNR and FQNEAQ (reference sequence). The junction had 13 bases not matched to a gene; V was cut back by 5 bases and J by 8 bases. The CDR3 is 16 amino acids. CDR3 residues: CASSPGTGYRGEKLFF. The CDR3 DNA reads as TGTGCCAGCAGCCCCGGGACAGGTTATCGTGGAGAAAAACTGTTTTTT. The full variable domain, completed using reference TRBV7-9 and TRBJ1-4, is DTGVSQNPRHKITKRGQNVTFRCDPISEHNRLYWYRQTLGQGPEFLTYFQNEAQLEKSRLLSDRFSAERPKGSFSTLEIQRTEQGDSAMYLCASSPGTGYRGEKLFFGSGTQLSVL.

The chain links TRBV19 to TRBJ1-2; 7 bases fit TRBD1. CDR1 and CDR2 (germline): LNHDA, SQIVND (reference sequence). This CDR3 has 14 amino acids. Germline trimming cut 5 bases from V and 2 bases from J; bases unmatched to any gene: 5. CDR3 DNA: TGTGCCAGTAGTCCGGGACAGTTAAACTATGGCTACACCTTC. This gives the protein CASSPGQLNYGYTF.

J is TRBJ2-2 and V is TRBV9, with a weak D call TRBD1 (5 bases). Germline lookup yields CDR1 SGDLS and CDR2 YYNGEE. Trimming took 0 bases from V and 7 from J, leaving 13 bases between them. There are 15 residues in the CDR3. Written as DNA, the CDR3 is TGTGCCAGCAGCGTAGCTCTTGTGGGGCTCGGGGAGCTGTTTTTT. As protein: CASSVALVGLGELFF.

This chain connects TRBV28 to TRBJ2-5, with 11 bases matching TRBD2. Germline CDR1 reads MDHEN; CDR2 reads SYDVKM. V shed 5 bases and J 2 bases; nucleotides not matched to a gene: 10. There are 17 residues in the CDR3. Written as DNA, the CDR3 is TGTGCCAGCAGTCCCCTACGGCTAGCGGGAGGACAAGAGACCCAGTACTTC. Protein sequence: CASSPLRLAGGQETQYF.

The chain combines TRBV29-1 with TRBJ2-1; 9 nucleotides match TRBD2. The germline gives CDR1 SQVTM, CDR2 ANQGSEA. The CDR3 is 15 residues long. Trimming took 4 bases from V and 2 from J; bases not matched to a gene: 6. The CDR3, as DNA: TGCAGCGTTGCTTTGGGGACTAGCACCTACAATGAGCAGTTCTTC. Translating it yields CSVALGTSTYNEQFF.

The chain joins TRBV4-1 to TRBJ2-4, with TRBD1 matching 9 bases. This CDR3 region has 19 residues. V lost 4 bases and J lost 3; bases outside the gene matches: 16. CDR1 MGHRA and CDR2 YSYEKL come from the germline V gene. DNA of the CDR3: TGCGCCAGCAGCCTCAGCGGGACAGGGAATATAATAGGCAAAAACATTCAGTACTTC. Translated, it gives CASSLSGTGNIIGKNIQYF.

The rearrangement links TRBV11-2 to TRBJ1-2, with TRBD1 matching 10 bases. Germline V gene data show CDR1 as SGHAT and CDR2 as FQNNGV. Losses at the gene ends were 3 bases for V and 9 bases for J; bases not matched to a gene: 7. The CDR3 is 14 amino acids. The chain's CDR3 is CASSFTGQGVSYTF. DNA for the CDR3: TGTGCCAGCAGCTTTACCGGACAGGGGGTGAGCTACACCTTC.

J is TRBJ2-6 and V is TRBV9; 9 bases are shared with TRBD1. Germline lookup yields CDR1 SGDLS and CDR2 YYNGEE. V lost 2 bases to trimming and J lost 2 bases; unmatched junction nucleotides: 2. The CDR3 contains 16 residues. The CDR3 DNA reads as TGTGCCAGCAGCGTGGGGACAGGGCCTGGGGCCAACGTCCTGACTTTC. This gives the protein CASSVGTGPGANVLTF.

The CDR3 loop is CASSAGLAGYTDTQYF. CDR3 in DNA: TGTGCCAGCTCTGCTGGACTAGCGGGATACACAGATACGCAGTATTTT. The chain links TRBV18 to TRBJ2-3; the match to TRBD2 covers 12 bases. This CDR3 spans 16 amino acids. CDR1 is KGHSH, CDR2 LQKENI, per germline. The trim removed 6 bases at V and 2 bases at J, leaving 6 bases unmatched.

V and J are TRBV27 and TRBJ2-1; 7 bases are shared with TRBD1. V lost 5 bases and J lost 5; bases outside the gene matches: 6. CDR1 and CDR2 from the germline V gene are MNHEY and SMNVEV (reference sequence). The CDR3 totals 14 residues. The CDR3 region is CASSLRTGDNEQFF. The CDR3 DNA sequence: TGTGCCAGCAGTCTCCGGACAGGAGACAATGAGCAGTTCTTC.

The rearrangement joins TRBV5-8 to TRBJ1-5; unclear D gene. The CDR3 is 14 amino acids. Trimming stripped 6 bases from V and 7 bases from J, with 17 bases between. Germline CDR1 SGHTS, CDR2 YDEGEE. CDR3 protein: CASIRLLGGQPQHF. The CDR3 nucleotides are TGTGCCAGCATAAGACTTTTGGGTGGCCAGCCCCAGCATTTT.

This chain connects TRBV27 to TRBJ2-7, with D possibly TRBD2 on 6 matching bases. The V gene's germline CDR1 is MNHEY and CDR2 SMNVEV (reference sequence). Trimming pared 3 bases from V and 5 bases from J, leaving 14 bases between. The CDR3 contains 14 residues. The DNA for the CDR3 is TGTGCCAGCAGTTTTTTTGCGGGGAGCGACGAGCAGTACTTC. Translated, it gives CASSFFAGSDEQYF.

The chain links TRBV29-1 to TRBJ2-1; D ambiguous. CDR3 length: 11 amino acids. The ends were cut back, 2 bases at V and 7 bases at J, with 6 bases in the middle. Germline V CDR1 and CDR2: SQVTM, ANQGSEA. Written as DNA, the CDR3 is TGCAGCGTTGAATTCCGTAATGAGCAGTTCTTC. Residues: CSVEFRNEQFF.

The chain combines TRBV27 with TRBJ2-7; 8 bases map to TRBD1. Germline lookup yields CDR1 MNHEY and CDR2 SMNVEV (reference sequence). This CDR3 spans 15 amino acids. Unmatched junction bases numbered 14, after V lost 6 bases and J lost 7 bases. The DNA of the CDR3 is TGTGCCAGCAGCCTAGCCATGCCAGGGGGCGGGGAGCAGTACTTC. Residues: CASSLAMPGGGEQYF.

The V and J genes are TRBV4-1 and TRBJ2-4; D possibly corresponds to TRBD1 (6 bases). CDR3 length: 15 residues. Germline V gives CDR1 MGHRA, CDR2 YSYEKL. V was trimmed by 0 bases and J by 9 bases, leaving 15 bases between them. The CDR3: CASSQDLDSRGIQYF. The CDR3 DNA sequence: TGCGCCAGCAGCCAAGATCTGGATAGCAGGGGCATTCAGTACTTC.

The chain is built from TRBV18 and TRBJ2-1; tentative D call: TRBD1 (5 bases). Germline V gene sequence: CDR1 KGHSH, CDR2 LQKENI. The CDR3 spans 14 residues. V was shortened by 1 base and J by 7 bases, with 11 bases between the two germline ends. The CDR3 spells CASSPLPGPNEQFF. In DNA, the CDR3 is TGTGCCAGCTCACCACTACCAGGGCCGAATGAGCAGTTCTTC.

The gene calls are TRBV7-3 and TRBJ1-2; 10 positions match TRBD1. This CDR3 is built from 13 residues. Germline lookup yields CDR1 SGHTA and CDR2 FQGTGA. V trimming: 2 bases; J trimming: 8 bases; junction bases outside the gene matches: 2. The CDR3 DNA follows: TGTGCCAGCAGCTTAGGGACAGGGGTGGGCTACACCTTC. Amino acid sequence: CASSLGTGVGYTF.

The chain combines TRBV27 with TRBJ2-3, with TRBD2 matching over 8 bases. After removal of 5 bases from V and 4 bases from J, the junction contained 17 bases not matched to a gene. The germline V gene encodes CDR1 MNHEY and CDR2 SMNVEV (reference sequence). The CDR3 is made up of 18 amino acids. The CDR3 nucleotides are TGTGCCAGCAGTCCTTCGCCCCTGATGCTAGCGGGCTCAGATACGCAGTATTTT. Residues: CASSPSPLMLAGSDTQYF.

The chain joins TRBV6-6 to TRBJ1-4; D may be TRBD1 (5 bases). Germline loops: CDR1 MNHNY, CDR2 SVGAGI (reference sequence). The CDR3 spans 14 residues. V was shortened by 7 bases and J by 2 bases, with 11 bases between the two germline ends. CDR3 residues: CASKRGLTNEKLFF. In DNA, the CDR3 is TGTGCCAGCAAACGGGGGTTGACTAATGAAAAACTGTTTTTT.

This clone was observed a single time. This chain's CDR3 is CASSLTTDYEQYF. In DNA, the CDR3 is TGTGCCAGCAGTCTGACGACAGACTACGAGCAGTACTTC. This sequence joins TRBV28 and TRBJ2-7, with D possibly matching TRBD1 (5 bases). The CDR3 is 13 amino acids. Germline V lookup: CDR1 MDHEN, CDR2 SYDVKM. V lost 5 bases to trimming and J lost 3 bases, with 11 bases between them.

The chain employs TRBV11-3 and TRBJ1-4; D call uncertain. This CDR3 spans 15 amino acids. Trimming removed 3 bases from V and 0 bases from J, with 8 bases in between. Germline CDR1 and CDR2: SGHNT and YENEEA. CDR3 amino acids: CASSFPSTTNEKLFF. CDR3 in DNA: TGTGCCAGCAGCTTCCCCAGTACAACTAATGAAAAACTGTTTTTT.